The entry below describes one TCR beta chain. What it recognizes is unknown. These data are taken from a study of graft-versus-host responses after intestinal transplantation. Background on the study: In this cohort, recipients had multivisceral, liver-intestinal, or isolated intestinal transplants. Every recipient had anti-thymocyte globulin induction and two to three years of tacrolimus plus steroids.

Processing was applied to graft tissue in order to liberate intraepithelial and lamina propria lymphocytes. Method: immunoSEQ multiplex PCR; TCRdb's copy keeps in-frame clones and lacks some. The table has thousands of clones, under 70% seen once; the top ten hold approximately 5.1%. Trimming cost V 11 bases and J 5 bases, with 16 bases left between them. The CDR3 contains 12 residues. The germline V gene has CDR1 MNHGY and CDR2 SVAAGI. Study results and caveats: Detected in recipient marrow were GvH clones, some of which were first observed in ileum or blood. After transplant, early declines in HvG clones were associated with peak levels of circulating GvH clones.

Sample: ileum tissue, taken approximately 55 days after transplant. The chain uses TRBV6-9 and TRBJ2-7; TRBD1 might be the D (5 bases). The source of this sequence is a human patient who received an intestinal transplant, so some T cells may come from the graft donor. The CDR3 DNA reads TGTGCCCTCCGACAGACCGGGCACGAGCAGTACGTC. This translates into CALRQTGHEQYV.